This T cell receptor beta chain was found in a study of T cell changes during pregnancy in multiple sclerosis. Data came from immunoSEQ multiplex PCR; TCRdb stores just in-frame clones and leaves some out. This table has some 31,000 clones, 80% to 90% appearing once. The CDR3 covers 15 residues. V was clipped by 10 bases and J by 3 bases; unmatched bases: 8. From germline, CDR1 is ENHRY and CDR2 SYGVKD. This chain joins TRBV10-3 and TRBJ2-1, with 11 bases identical to TRBD2. This TCR was sampled from a female donor with multiple sclerosis, enrolled in a pregnancy study. This material consisted of CD8+ T cells from peripheral blood mononuclear cells, taken in the second trimester of pregnancy. As DNA, the CDR3 is TGTGCCACCGCCGGTGGGACTAGCGGCTACAATGAGCAGTTCTTC. Its protein is CATAGGTSGYNEQFF.